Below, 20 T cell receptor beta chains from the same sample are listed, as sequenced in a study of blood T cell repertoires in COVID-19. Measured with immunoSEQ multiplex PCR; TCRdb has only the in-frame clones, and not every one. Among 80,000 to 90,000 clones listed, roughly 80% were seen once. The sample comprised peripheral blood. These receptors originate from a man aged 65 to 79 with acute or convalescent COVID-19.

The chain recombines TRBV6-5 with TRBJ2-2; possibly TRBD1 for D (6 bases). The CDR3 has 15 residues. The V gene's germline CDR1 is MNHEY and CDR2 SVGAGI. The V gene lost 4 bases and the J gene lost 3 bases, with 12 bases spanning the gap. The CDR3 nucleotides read TGTGCCAGCAGTTTTGTGGGGGCGGACACCGGGGAGCTGTTTTTT. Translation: CASSFVGADTGELFF.

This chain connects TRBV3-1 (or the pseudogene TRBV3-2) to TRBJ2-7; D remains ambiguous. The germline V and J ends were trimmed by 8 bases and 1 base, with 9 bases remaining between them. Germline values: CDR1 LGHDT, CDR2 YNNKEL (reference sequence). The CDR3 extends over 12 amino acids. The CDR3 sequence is CASSPSSYEQYF. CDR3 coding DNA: TGTGCCAGCTCTCCTTCGTCCTACGAGCAGTACTTC.

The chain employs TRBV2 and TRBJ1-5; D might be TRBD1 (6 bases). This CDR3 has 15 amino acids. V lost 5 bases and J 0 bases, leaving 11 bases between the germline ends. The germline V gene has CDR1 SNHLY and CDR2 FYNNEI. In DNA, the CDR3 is TGTGCCAGCAGTCCCGGACAGTTTAGCAATCAGCCCCAGCATTTT. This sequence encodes CASSPGQFSNQPQHF.

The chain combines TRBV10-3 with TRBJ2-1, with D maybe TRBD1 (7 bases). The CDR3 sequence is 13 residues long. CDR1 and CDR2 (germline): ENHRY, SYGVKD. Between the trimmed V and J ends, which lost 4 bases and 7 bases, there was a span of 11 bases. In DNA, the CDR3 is TGTGCCATCAGTGGCGGGACAGCTAATGAGCAGTTCTTC. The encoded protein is CAISGGTANEQFF.

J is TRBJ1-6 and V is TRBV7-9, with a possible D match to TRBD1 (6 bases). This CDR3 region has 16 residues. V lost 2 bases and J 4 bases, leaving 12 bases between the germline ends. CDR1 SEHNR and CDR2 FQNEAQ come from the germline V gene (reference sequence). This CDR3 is CASSLFQGRYNSPLHF. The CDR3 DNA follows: TGTGCCAGCAGCTTATTCCAGGGGAGATATAATTCACCCCTCCACTTT.

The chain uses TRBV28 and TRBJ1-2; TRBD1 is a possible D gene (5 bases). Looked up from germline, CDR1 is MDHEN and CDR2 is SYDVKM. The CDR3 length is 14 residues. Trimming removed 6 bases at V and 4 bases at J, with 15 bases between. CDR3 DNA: TGTGCCAGCAGGGACACCTGGACGGCCTATGGCTACACCTTC. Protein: CASRDTWTAYGYTF.

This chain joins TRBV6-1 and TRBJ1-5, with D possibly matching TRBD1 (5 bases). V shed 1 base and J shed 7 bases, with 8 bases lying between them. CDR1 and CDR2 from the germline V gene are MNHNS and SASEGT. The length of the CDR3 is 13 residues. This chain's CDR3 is CASSEGQKQPQHF. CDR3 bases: TGTGCCAGCAGTGAAGGACAGAAACAGCCCCAGCATTTT.

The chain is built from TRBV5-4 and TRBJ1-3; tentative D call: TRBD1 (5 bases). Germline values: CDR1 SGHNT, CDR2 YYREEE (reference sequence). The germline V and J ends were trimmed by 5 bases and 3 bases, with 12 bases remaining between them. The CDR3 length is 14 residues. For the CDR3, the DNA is TGTGCCAGCAGACGGGGGACTGATGGAAACACCATATATTTT. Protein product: CASRRGTDGNTIYF.

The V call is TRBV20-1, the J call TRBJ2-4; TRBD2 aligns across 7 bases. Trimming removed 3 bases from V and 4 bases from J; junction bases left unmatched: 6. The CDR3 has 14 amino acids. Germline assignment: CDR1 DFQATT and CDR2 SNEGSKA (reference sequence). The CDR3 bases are TGCAGTGCTAGTGTGGGGGGGGTAAAAAACATTCAGTACTTC. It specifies CSASVGGVKNIQYF.

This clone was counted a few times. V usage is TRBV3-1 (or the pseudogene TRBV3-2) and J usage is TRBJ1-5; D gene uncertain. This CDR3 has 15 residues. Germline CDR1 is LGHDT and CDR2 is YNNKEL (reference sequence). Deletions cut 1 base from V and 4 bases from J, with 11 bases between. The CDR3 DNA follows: TGTGCCAGCAGCCAAGGGCAGGTCTTAAATCAGCCCCAGCATTTT. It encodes CASSQGQVLNQPQHF.

The CDR3 loop is CASSSGRNTEAFF. The CDR3 DNA follows: TGTGCCAGCTCATCGGGGAGGAACACTGAAGCTTTCTTT. The chain links TRBV18 to TRBJ1-1; the D is unclear. V lost 5 bases and J lost 1, with 8 bases in between. The CDR3 loop spans 13 amino acids. Germline-derived CDR1 and CDR2 are KGHSH and LQKENI.

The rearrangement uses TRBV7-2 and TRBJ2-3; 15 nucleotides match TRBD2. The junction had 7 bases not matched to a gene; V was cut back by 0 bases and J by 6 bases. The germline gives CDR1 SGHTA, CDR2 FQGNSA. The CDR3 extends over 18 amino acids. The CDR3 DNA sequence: TGTGCCAGCAGCTTAGCGCGGACTAGCGGGGGGGCCCGGGATACGCAGTATTTT. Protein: CASSLARTSGGARDTQYF.

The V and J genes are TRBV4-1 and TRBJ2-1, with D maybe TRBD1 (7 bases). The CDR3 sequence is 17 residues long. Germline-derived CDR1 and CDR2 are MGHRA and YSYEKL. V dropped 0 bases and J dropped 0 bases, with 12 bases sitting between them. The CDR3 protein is CASSQDQGGSSYNEQFF. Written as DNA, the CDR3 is TGCGCCAGCAGCCAAGATCAGGGGGGTAGCTCCTACAATGAGCAGTTCTTC.

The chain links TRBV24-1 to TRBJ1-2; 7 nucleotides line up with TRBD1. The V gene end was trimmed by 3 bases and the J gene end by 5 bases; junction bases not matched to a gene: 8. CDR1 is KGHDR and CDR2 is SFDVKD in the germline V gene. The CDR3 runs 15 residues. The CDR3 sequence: CATSDTSSGGYGYTF. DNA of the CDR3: TGTGCCACCAGTGATACATCCTCAGGGGGTTATGGCTACACCTTC.

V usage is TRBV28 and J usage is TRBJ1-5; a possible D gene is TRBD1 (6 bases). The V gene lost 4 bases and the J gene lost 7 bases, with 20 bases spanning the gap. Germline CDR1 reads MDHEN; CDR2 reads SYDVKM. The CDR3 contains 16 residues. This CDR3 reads CASSSLWGGDGQPQHF. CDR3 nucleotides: TGTGCCAGCAGTTCCCTGTGGGGGGGCGATGGGCAGCCCCAGCATTTT. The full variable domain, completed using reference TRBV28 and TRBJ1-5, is DVKVTQSSRYLVKRTGEKVFLECVQDMDHENMFWYRQDPGLGLRLIYFSYDVKMKEKGDIPEGYSVSREKKERFSLILESASTNQTSMYLCASSSLWGGDGQPQHFGDGTRLSIL.

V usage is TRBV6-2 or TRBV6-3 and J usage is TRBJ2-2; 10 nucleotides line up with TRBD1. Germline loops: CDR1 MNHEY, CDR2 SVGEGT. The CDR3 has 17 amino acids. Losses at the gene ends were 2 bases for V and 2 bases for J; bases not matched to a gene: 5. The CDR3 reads CASSYPTGGHNTGELFF. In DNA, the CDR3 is TGTGCCAGCAGTTACCCGACAGGGGGCCACAACACCGGGGAGCTGTTTTTT.

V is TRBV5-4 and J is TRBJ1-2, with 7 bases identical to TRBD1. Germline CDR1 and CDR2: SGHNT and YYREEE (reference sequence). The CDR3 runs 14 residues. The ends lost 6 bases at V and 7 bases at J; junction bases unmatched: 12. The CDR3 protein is CASTQEQGIGGYTF. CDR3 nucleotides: TGTGCCAGCACCCAAGAACAGGGGATTGGTGGCTACACCTTC.

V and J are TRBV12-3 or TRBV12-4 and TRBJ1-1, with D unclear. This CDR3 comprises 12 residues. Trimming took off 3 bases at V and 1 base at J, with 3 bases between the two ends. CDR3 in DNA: TGTGCCAGCAGTTTCGGGAACACTGAAGCTTTCTTT. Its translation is CASSFGNTEAFF.

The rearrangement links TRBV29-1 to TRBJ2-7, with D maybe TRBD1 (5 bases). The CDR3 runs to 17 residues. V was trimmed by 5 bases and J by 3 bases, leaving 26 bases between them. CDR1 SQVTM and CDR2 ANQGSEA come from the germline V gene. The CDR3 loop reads CSVKVVGGREAGYEQYF. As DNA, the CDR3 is TGCAGCGTTAAGGTTGTTGGCGGCAGGGAAGCCGGCTACGAGCAGTACTTC.

CDR3 in amino acids: CATAGAGNYGYTF. The CDR3 DNA reads as TGTGCCACCGCTGGGGCAGGGAACTATGGCTACACCTTC. The chain links TRBV24-1 to TRBJ1-2, with D possibly matching TRBD1 (5 bases). This CDR3 region has 13 residues. Germline V lookup: CDR1 KGHDR, CDR2 SFDVKD. Deletions cut 9 bases from V and 2 bases from J, with 12 bases between.